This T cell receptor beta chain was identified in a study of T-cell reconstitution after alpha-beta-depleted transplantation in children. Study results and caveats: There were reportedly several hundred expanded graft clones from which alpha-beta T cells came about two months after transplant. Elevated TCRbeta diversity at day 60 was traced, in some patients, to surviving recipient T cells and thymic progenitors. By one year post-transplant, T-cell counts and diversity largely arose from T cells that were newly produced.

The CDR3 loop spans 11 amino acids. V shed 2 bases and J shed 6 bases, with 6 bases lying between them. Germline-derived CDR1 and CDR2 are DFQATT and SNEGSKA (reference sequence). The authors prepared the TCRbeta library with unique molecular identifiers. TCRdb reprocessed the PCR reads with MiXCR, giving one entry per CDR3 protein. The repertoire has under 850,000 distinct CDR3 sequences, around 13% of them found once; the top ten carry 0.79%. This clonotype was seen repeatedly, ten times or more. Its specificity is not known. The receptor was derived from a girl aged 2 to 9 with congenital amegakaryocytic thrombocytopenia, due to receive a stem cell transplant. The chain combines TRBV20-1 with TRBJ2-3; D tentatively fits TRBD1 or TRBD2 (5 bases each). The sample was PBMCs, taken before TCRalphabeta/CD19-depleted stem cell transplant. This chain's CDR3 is CSARWGDTQYF. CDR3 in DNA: TGCAGTGCTAGATGGGGGGATACGCAGTATTTT.